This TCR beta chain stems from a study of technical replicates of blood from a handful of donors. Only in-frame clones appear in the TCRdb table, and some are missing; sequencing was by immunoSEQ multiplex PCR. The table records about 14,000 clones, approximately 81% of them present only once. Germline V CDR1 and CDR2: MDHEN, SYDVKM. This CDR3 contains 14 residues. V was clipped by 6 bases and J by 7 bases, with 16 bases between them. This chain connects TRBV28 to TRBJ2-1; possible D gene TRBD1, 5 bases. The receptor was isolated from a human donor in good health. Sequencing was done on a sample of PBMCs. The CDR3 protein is CASRGQGKGNEQFF. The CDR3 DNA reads TGTGCCAGCAGGGGGCAGGGTAAGGGGAATGAGCAGTTCTTC.